These 25 T cell receptor beta chains came from one sample sequenced in a study of vaccination effects on CD4 cells after COVID-19. No antigen has been assigned to these receptors. ViraFEST expansion of antigen-specific CD4+ T cells with viral peptide pools preceded sequencing. With approximately ten days of culture completed, CD4+ T cells were isolated. No vaccinee had earlier SARS-CoV-2 infection, and nucleocapsid antibodies were negative. Method: immunoSEQ multiplex PCR; TCRdb's copy keeps in-frame clones and lacks some. The sample lists just under 75,000 clones; about four fifths were seen once. The source was CD4+ T cells from PBMCs cultured with HCoV-NL63 spike peptides, collected before COVID-19 vaccination. The receptors shown here come from a human donor who received a COVID-19 vaccine.

The chain combines TRBV4-1 with TRBJ1-6, with unresolved D. CDR1 MGHRA and CDR2 YSYEKL come from the germline V gene. The CDR3 is 15 amino acids. V shed 1 base and J shed 7 bases, with 11 bases lying between them. Written as DNA, the CDR3 is TGCGCCAGCAGCCAAGGTCCTCAGAAGAATTCACCCCTCCACTTT. Translated: CASSQGPQKNSPLHF.

The chain uses TRBV3-1 (or the pseudogene TRBV3-2) and TRBJ1-5; possibly TRBD1 for D (5 bases). CDR1 LGHDT and CDR2 YNNKEL come from the germline V gene (reference sequence). CDR3 length: 14 amino acids. Deletions cut 0 bases from V and 3 bases from J, with 6 bases between. Here the CDR3 reads CASSQDRVNQPQHF. DNA for the CDR3: TGTGCCAGCAGCCAAGACAGGGTCAATCAGCCCCAGCATTTT.

The gene calls are TRBV9 and TRBJ2-6, with 10 positions matching TRBD1. The trim removed 3 bases at V and 0 bases at J, leaving 12 bases unmatched. CDR1 and CDR2 from the germline V gene are SGDLS and YYNGEE. CDR3 length: 20 amino acids. CDR3 coding DNA: TGTGCCAGCAGCGAACGACAGGGGGCGCACCTGGGCTCTGGGGCCAACGTCCTGACTTTC. Protein sequence: CASSERQGAHLGSGANVLTF.

The genes are TRBV7-8 and TRBJ1-6, with 7 bases aligning to TRBD1. The length of the CDR3 is 16 residues. The germline V gene has CDR1 SGHVS and CDR2 FQNEAQ. After removal of 3 bases from V and 7 bases from J, the junction contained 9 bases not matched to a gene. The CDR3 region is CASSFIWTGANSPLHF. CDR3 sequence (DNA): TGTGCCAGCAGCTTCATTTGGACAGGCGCGAATTCACCCCTCCACTTT.

This clone was seen only a few times. V and J are TRBV19 and TRBJ2-4; D gene uncertain. This CDR3 is 12 amino acids long. Per the germline V gene, CDR1 is LNHDA and CDR2 is SQIVND (reference sequence). Trimming left V 3 bases short and J 7 bases short, with 7 bases between. This CDR3 reads CASSMYTNIQYF. The CDR3 DNA reads TGTGCCAGTAGTATGTATACCAACATTCAGTACTTC.

This chain uses TRBV6-2 or TRBV6-3 with TRBJ1-5; D is unresolved. CDR1 MNHEY and CDR2 SVGEGT come from the germline V gene. This CDR3 is built from 18 residues. The V end was cut by 2 bases, the J end by 0 bases, with 17 bases between. The chain's CDR3 is CASSYPPPGQYSNQPQHF. CDR3 DNA: TGTGCCAGCAGTTACCCGCCCCCAGGCCAGTATAGCAATCAGCCCCAGCATTTT.

The J gene is TRBJ1-1, the V gene TRBV5-1, with 11 bases lining up with TRBD1. Trimming cost V 5 bases and J 10 bases; bases outside gene matches: 10. From germline, CDR1 is SGHRS and CDR2 YFSETQ. The CDR3 runs to 14 residues. The CDR3 is CASRGDRGADRAFF. DNA of the CDR3: TGCGCCAGCAGAGGGGACAGGGGGGCTGACCGAGCTTTCTTT.

As concerns this clone: Sequence at one end of the junction differs from germline and may be a read error. The V gene is TRBV6-1, the J gene TRBJ2-3; D ambiguous. The CDR3 consists of 14 residues. Germline lookup yields CDR1 MNHNS and CDR2 SASEGT. In nucleotides, the CDR3 is TGTGCCAGCATTGAACGAGGTTTCACAGATACGCAGTATTTT. This encodes CASIERGFTDTQYF.

The J gene is TRBJ1-1, the V gene TRBV7-9; D is uncertain. The CDR3 contains 15 residues. Trimming took off 1 base at V and 1 base at J, with 10 bases between the two ends. The germline CDR1 and CDR2 sequences are SEHNR and FQNEAQ (reference sequence). The chain's CDR3 is CASSLVRQTNTEAFF. Written as DNA, the CDR3 is TGTGCCAGCAGCTTAGTCCGGCAGACGAACACTGAAGCTTTCTTT.

The J gene is TRBJ2-5, the V gene TRBV6-5; D is unclear. V was shortened by 5 bases and J by 4 bases, with 8 bases between the two germline ends. The length of the CDR3 is 12 residues. The germline V gene has CDR1 MNHEY and CDR2 SVGAGI. The CDR3 protein is CASSQNPETQYF. The CDR3 DNA sequence: TGTGCCAGCAGTCAGAACCCAGAGACCCAGTACTTC.

This sequence joins TRBV7-2 and TRBJ2-5; TRBD2 agrees at 11 bases. This CDR3 has 16 amino acids. Germline V lookup: CDR1 SGHTA, CDR2 FQGNSA. Trimming took 3 bases from V and 1 from J; bases not matched to a gene: 4. DNA of the CDR3: TGTGCCAGCAGCTTTCGACTAGCGGGGCGCCAAGAGACCCAGTACTTC. It encodes CASSFRLAGRQETQYF.

The rearrangement joins TRBV9 to TRBJ2-1, with 13 bases identical to TRBD2. After removal of 0 bases from V and 0 bases from J, the junction contained 6 bases not matched to a gene. Germline values: CDR1 SGDLS, CDR2 YYNGEE. The CDR3 totals 19 residues. CDR3 in amino acids: CASSVAGGLAGISYNEQFF. CDR3 DNA sequence: TGTGCCAGCAGCGTAGCTGGGGGACTAGCGGGGATCTCCTACAATGAGCAGTTCTTC. Together with reference TRBV9 and TRBJ2-1, the CDR3 gives the full variable domain: DSGVTQTPKHLITATGQRVTLRCSPRSGDLSVYWYQQSLDQGLQFLIQYYNGEERAKGNILERFSAQQFPDLHSELNLSSLELGDSALYFCASSVAGGLAGISYNEQFFGPGTRLTVL.

The V and J genes are TRBV6-1 and TRBJ2-5; D might be TRBD1 or TRBD2, each matching 5 bases. The germline V gene has CDR1 MNHNS and CDR2 SASEGT. The CDR3 length is 16 residues. V lost 3 bases, J lost 1 base, and 15 bases lay in between. The CDR3 DNA reads TGTGCCAGCAGTGATCAGGGCGGGCCGCGCCAAGAGACCCAGTACTTC. Translated: CASSDQGGPRQETQYF.

The rearrangement uses TRBV5-1 and TRBJ2-7; D is possibly TRBD1 (6 bases). V lost 8 bases to trimming and J lost 5 bases, with 14 bases between them. The CDR3 loop spans 12 amino acids. Germline V CDR1 and CDR2: SGHRS, YFSETQ. The CDR3 DNA reads TGCGCCAGTGGATCCTACAGGGACGAGCAGTACGTC. Protein product: CASGSYRDEQYV.

For the CDR3, the DNA is TGCGCCAGCAGCTCCACCGGGACAGACTATGGCTACACCTTC. Its translation is CASSSTGTDYGYTF. This rearrangement joins TRBV5-1 to TRBJ1-2, with 7 bases identical to TRBD1. In germline, CDR1 is SGHRS, CDR2 YFSETQ. The CDR3 runs to 14 residues. V trimming: 3 bases; J trimming: 3 bases; junction bases outside the gene matches: 5.

The chain joins TRBV5-1 to TRBJ1-2; D possibly corresponds to TRBD1 (5 bases). Trimming shortened V by 1 base and J by 7 bases, and 11 bases separated the two germline ends. Germline CDR1 SGHRS, CDR2 YFSETQ. This CDR3 has 13 residues. This CDR3 reads CASSLTQGAGYTF. The CDR3 nucleotides read TGCGCCAGCAGCTTGACTCAGGGAGCTGGCTACACCTTC. The full variable domain, with the rest looked up from reference TRBV5-1 and TRBJ1-2, is KAGVTQTPRYLIKTRGQQVTLSCSPISGHRSVSWYQQTPGQGLQFLFEYFSETQRNKGNFPGRFSGRQFSNSRSEMNVSTLELGDSALYLCASSLTQGAGYTFGSGTRLTVV.

The chain is built from TRBV11-1 and TRBJ2-5, with D perhaps matching TRBD2 (5 bases). The CDR3 has 14 residues. In germline, CDR1 is SGHAT, CDR2 FQDESV (reference sequence). V was trimmed by 5 bases and J by 5 bases, leaving 15 bases between them. CDR3 DNA: TGTGCCAGCAGCCCGACTAAGGCAAGGGAGACCCAGTACTTC. Protein: CASSPTKARETQYF.

The V gene is TRBV2, the J gene TRBJ1-1, with D uncertain. Per the germline V gene, CDR1 is SNHLY and CDR2 is FYNNEI. The CDR3 totals 16 residues. V lost 7 bases and J lost 7, with 25 bases in between. DNA for the CDR3: TGTGCCAGCAATCCACCGGAGGCGGCTAATGGTAATGAAGCTTTCTTT. Translating it yields CASNPPEAANGNEAFF.

This sequence joins TRBV18 and TRBJ2-7; TRBD1 matches at 7 bases. Trimming removed 2 bases from V and 3 bases from J; junction bases left unmatched: 4. This CDR3 has 14 residues. Germline V gene sequence: CDR1 KGHSH, CDR2 LQKENI. CDR3 sequence: CASSPGQDRYEQYV. As DNA, the CDR3 is TGTGCCAGCTCACCAGGACAGGACCGCTACGAGCAGTACGTC.

J is TRBJ1-1 and V is TRBV14; a weak D match, TRBD1 (6 bases). Deletions cut 1 base from V and 2 bases from J, with 8 bases between. The CDR3 runs 14 residues. CDR1 SGHDN and CDR2 FVKESK come from the germline V gene. The CDR3: CASSQGTANTEAFF. The CDR3 bases are TGTGCCAGCAGCCAAGGGACAGCTAACACTGAAGCTTTCTTT.

V usage is TRBV6-1 and J usage is TRBJ2-7; tentatively, D is TRBD2 (6 bases). The CDR3 loop spans 15 amino acids. Germline loops: CDR1 MNHNS, CDR2 SASEGT. V lost 1 base and J 5 bases, leaving 15 bases between the germline ends. The CDR3 DNA is TGTGCCAGCAGTGAAGATAACGTGGAGGGTGACGAGCAGTACGTC. Its protein is CASSEDNVEGDEQYV.

The rearrangement joins TRBV3-1 (or the pseudogene TRBV3-2) to TRBJ1-5, with D unclear. The germline CDR1 and CDR2 sequences are LGHDT and YNNKEL (reference sequence). The CDR3 length is 13 residues. V was pared by 3 bases and J by 4 bases, with 7 bases between. In DNA, the CDR3 is TGTGCCAGCAGCCAGTCGGGAAATCAGCCCCAGCATTTT. Its translation: CASSQSGNQPQHF.

The rearrangement uses TRBV5-1 and TRBJ2-3; TRBD2 matches at 9 bases. The CDR3 length is 15 residues. V dropped 4 bases and J dropped 2; count of bases not matched to a gene: 5. Germline V gives CDR1 SGHRS, CDR2 YFSETQ. This CDR3 is CASSPLAGHTDTQYF. In nucleotides, the CDR3 is TGCGCCAGCAGCCCGCTAGCGGGGCACACAGATACGCAGTATTTT.

This rearrangement joins TRBV7-9 to TRBJ1-4; weak D call: TRBD1 (5 bases). Trimming took off 4 bases at V and 9 bases at J, with 18 bases between the two ends. This CDR3 is built from 15 residues. Looked up from germline, CDR1 is SEHNR and CDR2 is FQNEAQ (reference sequence). The CDR3 sequence: CASSSSGLRGQKLFF. CDR3 nucleotides: TGTGCCAGCAGCTCATCAGGGCTCCGAGGTCAAAAACTGTTTTTT.

The V call is TRBV5-6, the J call TRBJ2-7, with 10 bases aligning to TRBD1. Germline lookup yields CDR1 SGHDT and CDR2 YYEEEE. CDR3 length: 14 amino acids. Trimming took 3 bases from V and 2 from J; bases not matched to a gene: 2. The CDR3 sequence is CASSWGQGTYEQYV. The CDR3 coding sequence is TGTGCCAGCAGCTGGGGACAGGGGACCTACGAGCAGTACGTC.